One and the same sample provided the 24 T cell receptor beta chains below, sequenced in a study of type 1 regulatory T cells. Their target antigens are unknown. TCRdb passed the reads through MiXCR, listing each CDR3 protein once. In the table there are approximately 42,000 distinct CDR3 sequences, 9.5% to 15% of which are singletons. Specimen: cultured non-Tr1 T cells, either the whole culture or a sorted T cell fraction (not recorded which). The receptors stem from a human donor in good health.

The genes are TRBV12-3 or TRBV12-4 and TRBJ1-3; D not certain. The CDR3 is 15 residues long. V was pared by 3 bases and J by 3 bases, with 12 bases between. In nucleotides, the CDR3 is TGTGCCAGCAGTTTGTGGGGTTCGGGTGGAAACACCATATATTTT. Translated, it gives CASSLWGSGGNTIYF.

This clonotype is classed as medium-sized. The chain joins TRBV15 to TRBJ2-2, with 7 bases that match TRBD1. The germline gives CDR1 LNHNV, CDR2 YYDKDF (reference sequence). With 5 bases clipped from V and 1 base from J, the junction kept 4 bases outside the gene matches. The CDR3 extends over 15 amino acids. CDR3 sequence (DNA): TGTGCCACCAGCGACCGACAGGGGAACACCGGGGAGCTGTTTTTT. It is translated as CATSDRQGNTGELFF.

There are many counts of this clonotype. This chain links TRBV4-1 with TRBJ2-1, with unresolved D. CDR3 length: 16 residues. V was clipped by 5 bases and J by 7 bases, with 21 bases between them. Germline CDR1 and CDR2: MGHRA and YSYEKL. The CDR3 coding sequence is TGCGCCAGCAGCTACACCTCAGGCCGGAGTCTAAATGAGCAGTTCTTC. Translated, it gives CASSYTSGRSLNEQFF.

This clonotype was seen many times. The rearrangement joins TRBV5-1 to TRBJ2-1; 7 bases agree with TRBD1. The trim removed 5 bases at V and 9 bases at J, leaving 8 bases unmatched. Germline assignment: CDR1 SGHRS and CDR2 YFSETQ. The CDR3 loop spans 13 amino acids. For the CDR3, the DNA is TGCGCCAGCAGTACGGAGTACAGGGGTGAGCAGTTCTTC. This gives the protein CASSTEYRGEQFF. The variable domain in full, completed from reference TRBV5-1 and TRBJ2-1, reads KAGVTQTPRYLIKTRGQQVTLSCSPISGHRSVSWYQQTPGQGLQFLFEYFSETQRNKGNFPGRFSGRQFSNSRSEMNVSTLELGDSALYLCASSTEYRGEQFFGPGTRLTVL.

Only a few counts were recorded for this clonotype. The chain recombines TRBV5-1 with TRBJ1-1; D is undetermined. CDR3 size: 12 residues. Germline CDR1 SGHRS, CDR2 YFSETQ. Deletions cut 0 bases from V and 3 bases from J, with 3 bases between. The CDR3 region is CASSLEYTEAFF. The CDR3 coding sequence is TGCGCCAGCAGCTTGGAGTACACTGAAGCTTTCTTT.

The rearrangement uses TRBV12-3 or TRBV12-4 and TRBJ2-3, with 7 bases fitting TRBD2. The CDR3 is made up of 13 amino acids. The ends lost 5 bases at V and 8 bases at J; junction bases unmatched: 7. In nucleotides, the CDR3 is TGTGCCAGCAGTCCGGGACTAATATCTACGCAGTATTTT. It encodes CASSPGLISTQYF.

This clonotype was detected a few times. The CDR3, as DNA: TGTGCCAGCTCACCAAATCATAAAGAGGACACTGAAGCTTTCTTT. It codes for CASSPNHKEDTEAFF. The chain has TRBV18 and TRBJ1-1, with no clear D. CDR3 size: 15 residues. Trimming removed 2 bases from V and 3 bases from J, with 13 bases in between. Germline V gene sequence: CDR1 KGHSH, CDR2 LQKENI. Together with reference TRBV18 and TRBJ1-1, the CDR3 gives the full variable domain: NAGVMQNPRHLVRRRGQEARLRCSPMKGHSHVYWYRQLPEEGLKFMVYLQKENIIDESGMPKERFSAEFPKEGPSILRIQQVVRGDSAAYFCASSPNHKEDTEAFFGQGTRLTVV.

This clonotype was found a few times. In DNA form, the CDR3 reads TGCAGCCTACACTCTGGCAGCACAGATACGCAGTATTTT. Amino acids: CSLHSGSTDTQYF. V usage is TRBV29-1 and J usage is TRBJ2-3, with D unresolved. Trimming shortened V by 8 bases and J by 0 bases, and 12 bases separated the two germline ends. The V gene's germline CDR1 is SQVTM and CDR2 ANQGSEA. The CDR3 is 13 residues long.

This clonotype was found many times. The chain couples TRBV5-1 to TRBJ1-1, with 8 bases fitting TRBD1. V dropped 7 bases and J dropped 0; count of bases not matched to a gene: 5. The germline V gene has CDR1 SGHRS and CDR2 YFSETQ. The length of the CDR3 is 14 residues. In DNA, the CDR3 is TGCGCCAGCCGACAGGGGCCAATGAACACTGAAGCTTTCTTT. Protein: CASRQGPMNTEAFF.

On this clonotype itself: This may come from a read error, since a much larger clone is one base off. This rearrangement joins TRBV20-1 to TRBJ2-1; unclear D gene. The CDR3 sequence is 14 residues long. Germline CDR1 reads DFQATT; CDR2 reads SNEGSKA (reference sequence). V lost 4 bases and J 0 bases, leaving 10 bases between the germline ends. CDR3 sequence (DNA): TGCAGTGCTATGGGTTCGGGCTCCTACAATGAGCAGTTCTTC. Translated: CSAMGSGSYNEQFF.

The chain uses TRBV23-1 and TRBJ2-4, with no clear D. TRBV23-1 is flagged as an ORF with uncertain function. This CDR3 region has 14 residues. V lost 6 bases and J lost 0, with 9 bases in between. In DNA form, the CDR3 reads TGCGCCAGCAGGGGGAACCTAGCCAAAAACATTCAGTACTTC. The encoded protein is CASRGNLAKNIQYF.

This clonotype has a count of ten or more. V and J are TRBV19 and TRBJ1-5, with D tentatively TRBD1 (5 bases). Germline V gene sequence: CDR1 LNHDA, CDR2 SQIVND (reference sequence). The CDR3 length is 17 residues. V was cut by 4 bases and J by 6 bases, with 22 bases left in between. CDR3 nucleotide sequence: TGTGCCAGTAGTAGAGGCCGGGCCCTAGGTCAGGGTCAGCCCCAGCATTTT. It translates to CASSRGRALGQGQPQHF.

To note about this clonotype: A much more abundant neighbour one base away suggests this may be a read error. The V call is TRBV6-1, the J call TRBJ1-2; weak D call: TRBD1 (5 bases). Germline lookup yields CDR1 MNHNS and CDR2 SASEGT. CDR3 length: 13 residues. The CDR3 here is CASGDRANYGCTF. The CDR3 DNA reads TGTGCCAGCGGCGACAGAGCTAACTATGGCTGCACCTTC.

This clonotype has a handful of counts. This chain joins TRBV5-1 and TRBJ2-3, with 9 bases matching TRBD2. Germline V gene data show CDR1 as SGHRS and CDR2 as YFSETQ. CDR3 length: 16 amino acids. The V segment lost 0 bases and the J segment 3 bases; nucleotides outside the gene matches: 5. The CDR3 DNA reads TGCGCCAGCAGCTTGGGGGCTAGCGGGATTACAGATACGCAGTATTTT. Translated, it gives CASSLGASGITDTQYF.

This clonotype showed up many times. This chain connects TRBV12-3 or TRBV12-4 to TRBJ1-1, with D uncertain. The CDR3 totals 12 residues. V lost 6 bases and J lost 4, with 9 bases in between. In DNA form, the CDR3 reads TGTGCCAGCAGCCCCCGGGGCACTGAAGCTTTCTTT. Its protein product is CASSPRGTEAFF.

The table lists this clonotype with many counts. The rearrangement uses TRBV12-3 or TRBV12-4 and TRBJ2-1, with D hard to call. This CDR3 contains 15 residues. Trimming took off 3 bases at V and 2 bases at J, with 11 bases between the two ends. The CDR3 reads CASSLMPGTYNEQFF. The CDR3 DNA reads TGTGCCAGCAGTTTGATGCCGGGTACCTACAATGAGCAGTTCTTC.

This clonotype was detected ten times or more. The V gene is TRBV5-1, the J gene TRBJ1-6; tentatively, D is TRBD1 (5 bases). The V gene's germline CDR1 is SGHRS and CDR2 YFSETQ. V gave up 3 bases and J gave up 5 bases, with 9 bases separating them. The CDR3 has 14 amino acids. The CDR3 coding sequence is TGCGCCAGCAGCTATCCGGACAATAATTCACCCCTCCACTTT. As protein: CASSYPDNNSPLHF.

This clonotype was seen more than once but under ten times. The V and J genes are TRBV15 and TRBJ2-2; unclear D gene. The germline V gene has CDR1 LNHNV and CDR2 YYDKDF (reference sequence). V was trimmed by 2 bases and J by 3 bases, leaving 4 bases between them. The CDR3 is made up of 13 amino acids. The chain's CDR3 is CATSRSYTGELFF. The DNA of the CDR3 is TGTGCCACCAGCAGATCCTACACCGGGGAGCTGTTTTTT.

The CDR3 coding sequence is TGCGCCAGCAGCTTGGGCCCCGCACTAGCGGGAGTCGAAGATACGCAGTATTTT. Translating gives CASSLGPALAGVEDTQYF. J is TRBJ2-3 and V is TRBV5-1, with 11 bases that match TRBD2. CDR1 and CDR2 (germline): SGHRS, YFSETQ. CDR3 size: 18 residues. J was trimmed by 5 bases and V by 0 bases; bases with no gene match: 11.

This clonotype was counted at least ten times. The CDR3: CASSLGSGHTEAFF. In nucleotides, the CDR3 is TGTGCCAGCAGTTTAGGTTCCGGGCACACTGAAGCTTTCTTT. This chain uses TRBV12-3 or TRBV12-4 with TRBJ1-1; no firm D call. The CDR3 covers 14 residues. V was shortened by 1 base and J by 3 bases, with 9 bases between the two germline ends.

CDR3 in DNA: TGTGCCAGCAGCTTTTCAGTATCTGGAAACACCATATATTTT. Its translation: CASSFSVSGNTIYF. This chain joins TRBV7-9 and TRBJ1-3; D gene unclear. The germline V gene has CDR1 SEHNR and CDR2 FQNEAQ (reference sequence). The V end was cut by 3 bases, the J end by 1 base, with 7 bases between. The CDR3 covers 14 residues.

The chain recombines TRBV19 with TRBJ1-6, with D possibly matching TRBD1 (5 bases). Germline CDR1 is LNHDA and CDR2 is SQIVND (reference sequence). The V gene lost 5 bases and the J gene lost 7 bases, with 15 bases spanning the gap. The CDR3 contains 15 residues. The CDR3: CASSPAGMNNSPLHF. The DNA of the CDR3 is TGTGCCAGTAGTCCAGCAGGGATGAACAATTCACCCCTCCACTTT.

This clonotype was counted only a few times. The chain combines TRBV3-1 with TRBJ2-5, with D tentatively TRBD1 (5 bases). Germline V CDR1 and CDR2: LGHDT, YNNKEL (reference sequence). Trimming pared 9 bases from V and 6 bases from J, leaving 11 bases between. CDR3 length equals 11 residues. DNA for the CDR3: TGTGCCAGTGGACACGGGCAGACCCAGTACTTC. This encodes CASGHGQTQYF.

The chain employs TRBV15 and TRBJ2-7, with D uncertain. In germline, CDR1 is LNHNV, CDR2 YYDKDF (reference sequence). V lost 0 bases and J lost 3, with 18 bases in between. The CDR3 length is 17 residues. CDR3 DNA: TGTGCCACCAGCAGAGATTCTGGACGGAAACTCTTCTACGAGCAGTACTTC. It encodes CATSRDSGRKLFYEQYF. The entire variable domain, with the rest obtained from reference TRBV15 and TRBJ2-7, is as follows: DAMVIQNPRYQVTQFGKPVTLSCSQTLNHNVMYWYQQKSSQAPKLLFHYYDKDFNNEADTPDNFQSRRPNTSFCFLDIRSPGLGDTAMYLCATSRDSGRKLFYEQYFGPGTRLTVT.